This TCR beta chain was sequenced in a study of blood T cell repertoires in COVID-19. The CDR3 has 15 residues. V was cut by 0 bases and J by 5 bases, with 10 bases left in between. Per germline, CDR1 KGHSH and CDR2 LQKENI. Patients from Seattle were sampled longitudinally, starting during active infection. Sequenced by immunoSEQ multiplex PCR; TCRdb stores in-frame clones only, minus some. Of approximately 350,000 clones in the sample, 65% to 90% were seen once. The gene calls are TRBV18 and TRBJ1-4; TRBD1 is a possible D gene (5 bases). This sequence was found in an older woman with COVID-19, enrolled during active disease. The material sequenced was peripheral blood. The CDR3 DNA reads as TGTGCCAGCTCACCACCAACAGGCACCAATGAAAAACTGTTTTTT. Translating gives CASSPPTGTNEKLFF.